The 21 T cell receptor beta chains below come from one sample, sequenced in a study of brain metastases from non-small cell lung cancer. The protocol was immunoSEQ multiplex PCR, while the TCRdb copy is restricted to in-frame clones and leaves out a portion. The table records 2,000 to 3,000 clones, over 85% of them present only once. The source material was primary lung tumor tissue. These receptors were collected from a donor aged 40 or over with non-small cell lung cancer.

The chain has TRBV14 and TRBJ2-3; perhaps TRBD2 as D (5 bases). V gave up 4 bases and J gave up 2 bases, with 13 bases separating them. Germline CDR1 SGHDN, CDR2 FVKESK. CDR3 length equals 15 residues. The CDR3 DNA reads as TGTGCCAGCAGCCCAGTCCGGGGTTACACAGATACGCAGTATTTT. Translation: CASSPVRGYTDTQYF.

The rearrangement joins TRBV21-1 to TRBJ2-5; TRBD1 reflects the table's D call only, with no check against the DNA. TRBV21-1 is classified as a pseudogene. This CDR3 contains 15 residues. DNA of the CDR3: TGTGCCAGCAAGGGGAACCAGAGAGAACAGGGGACCCAGTACTTC. This sequence encodes CASKGNQREQGTQYF.

This clone showed up just once. The chain uses TRBV6-5 and TRBJ2-3, with 12 positions matching TRBD2. Looked up from germline, CDR1 is MNHEY and CDR2 is SVGAGI. The trim removed 8 bases at V and 5 bases at J, leaving 5 bases unmatched. This CDR3 contains 14 residues. This CDR3 reads CASGLAGLQDTQYF. The CDR3, as DNA: TGTGCCAGCGGACTAGCGGGGCTACAAGATACGCAGTATTTT.

The chain combines TRBV3-1 (or the pseudogene TRBV3-2) with TRBJ2-7; 7 positions agree with TRBD2. This CDR3 has 13 amino acids. Losses at the gene ends were 2 bases for V and 7 bases for J; bases not matched to a gene: 5. The germline V gene has CDR1 LGHDT and CDR2 YNNKEL (reference sequence). CDR3 residues: CASSQTQAGEQYF. CDR3 nucleotide sequence: TGTGCCAGCAGCCAAACCCAAGCGGGAGAGCAGTACTTC.

This clone appeared a few times. V usage is TRBV7-8 and J usage is TRBJ1-6; D may be TRBD1 (6 bases). V shed 6 bases and J shed 6 bases, with 15 bases lying between them. The CDR3 extends over 15 amino acids. Germline-derived CDR1 and CDR2 are SGHVS and FQNEAQ. The CDR3 region is CASRTPQGINSPLHF. The CDR3 DNA reads TGTGCCAGCAGGACACCTCAGGGGATTAATTCACCCCTCCACTTT.

The chain recombines TRBV7-3 with TRBJ2-2, with D possibly being TRBD2 (6 bases). CDR1 is SGHTA and CDR2 is FQGTGA in the germline V gene. CDR3 length equals 15 residues. Trimming removed 5 bases at V and 0 bases at J, with 10 bases between. Written as DNA, the CDR3 is TGTGCCAGCAGCCCCGGGGGAACGAACACCGGGGAGCTGTTTTTT. Translated, it gives CASSPGGTNTGELFF.

The J gene is TRBJ2-3, the V gene TRBV6-5; perhaps TRBD2 as D (6 bases). The CDR3 contains 15 residues. Germline loops: CDR1 MNHEY, CDR2 SVGAGI. V lost 0 bases and J lost 1, with 8 bases in between. The CDR3 loop reads CASSYSIAGTDTQYF. DNA for the CDR3: TGTGCCAGCAGTTACTCGATAGCGGGCACAGATACGCAGTATTTT.

The rearrangement links TRBV6-5 to TRBJ2-5, with 8 bases aligning to TRBD2. From germline, CDR1 is MNHEY and CDR2 SVGAGI. The CDR3 runs 16 residues. V was clipped by 4 bases and J by 3 bases; unmatched bases: 10. DNA for the CDR3: TGTGCCAGCAGTTTTGATAGCGGGGACCTAGAAGAGACCCAGTACTTC. Residues: CASSFDSGDLEETQYF.

The gene calls are TRBV11-3 and TRBJ1-1; no definite D call. The CDR3 consists of 14 residues. The germline V gene encodes CDR1 SGHNT and CDR2 YENEEA. Between the trimmed V and J ends, which lost 1 base and 8 bases, there was a span of 14 bases. CDR3 bases: TGTGCCAGCAGCTTAGGAAAAAGTAGAGGGGAAGCTTTCTTT. Translating gives CASSLGKSRGEAFF.

The table lists this clone with a count of one. This rearrangement joins TRBV5-6 to TRBJ1-3, with unresolved D. The CDR3 length is 15 residues. Germline values: CDR1 SGHDT, CDR2 YYEEEE. The ends were cut back, 0 bases at V and 0 bases at J, with 7 bases in the middle. The CDR3 is CASSLDTYSGNTIYF. Here the CDR3 DNA reads TGTGCCAGCAGCTTGGACACTTACTCTGGAAACACCATATATTTT.

Written as DNA, the CDR3 is TGCAGCGGTGGCCAACTAGAGGTCATGGGTGAGCAGTTCTTC. Protein product: CSGGQLEVMGEQFF. The rearrangement uses TRBV29-1 and TRBJ2-1; possibly TRBD2 for D (5 bases). The germline CDR1 and CDR2 sequences are SQVTM and ANQGSEA. This CDR3 contains 14 residues. Deletions cut 7 bases from V and 9 bases from J, with 22 bases between.

The chain joins TRBV10-3 to TRBJ1-5; D is perhaps TRBD1 (5 bases). The V end was cut by 7 bases, the J end by 3 bases, with 10 bases between. The length of the CDR3 is 13 residues. Germline V gene sequence: CDR1 ENHRY, CDR2 SYGVKD. The CDR3 region has the DNA TGTGCCATCACCAGACAGATCAATCAGCCCCAGCATTTT. This translates into CAITRQINQPQHF.

As to this clone: One end of the junction fails to match germline, which may point to a read error. The sample carries other DNA sequences with the same CDR3. The J gene is TRBJ1-2, the V gene TRBV5-4; D perhaps matches TRBD1 (6 bases). The CDR3 runs to 15 residues. Germline loops: CDR1 SGHNT, CDR2 YYREEE (reference sequence). CDR3 in amino acids: CASSLDVDRPYGYTF. The CDR3 DNA sequence: TGTGCCAGCAGCTTGGATGTCGACAGGCCTTATGGTTACACCTTC.

The chain couples TRBV14 to TRBJ1-1, with unresolved D. The germline V and J ends were trimmed by 5 bases and 2 bases, with 9 bases remaining between them. Per germline, CDR1 SGHDN and CDR2 FVKESK. This CDR3 spans 13 amino acids. Here the CDR3 reads CASSDGLNTEAFF. CDR3 nucleotide sequence: TGTGCCAGCAGCGACGGATTAAACACTGAAGCTTTCTTT.

The rearrangement joins TRBV24-1 to TRBJ2-2; no reliable D call. The CDR3 consists of 13 residues. The germline gives CDR1 KGHDR, CDR2 SFDVKD. Deletions cut 5 bases from V and 4 bases from J, with 7 bases between. CDR3 sequence reads: CATSARSTGELFF. The CDR3 nucleotides read TGTGCCACCAGTGCCAGATCCACCGGGGAGCTGTTTTTT.

The rearrangement joins TRBV12-3 or TRBV12-4 to TRBJ1-1, with D possibly matching TRBD1 (5 bases). There are 11 residues in the CDR3. The ends were cut back, 5 bases at V and 8 bases at J, with 9 bases in the middle. The CDR3 bases are TGTGCCAGCAGTCCGGGACCAGAAGCTTTCTTT. Encoded protein: CASSPGPEAFF.

This clone was observed once. The chain carries TRBV6-5 and TRBJ1-5; D is ambiguous. This CDR3 has 13 residues. V lost 10 bases and J lost 6, with 16 bases in between. Germline CDR1 is MNHEY and CDR2 is SVGAGI. The CDR3 nucleotides are TGTGCCACCAGACTTTATGAGGGTCAGCCCCAGCATTTT. Residues: CATRLYEGQPQHF.

The chain combines TRBV6-1 with TRBJ1-1, with no clear D. The length of the CDR3 is 13 residues. The germline V gene encodes CDR1 MNHNS and CDR2 SASEGT. Trimming removed 1 base from V and 4 bases from J, with 7 bases in between. The CDR3 sequence is CASSEGIVTEAFF. DNA for the CDR3: TGTGCCAGCAGTGAAGGAATCGTCACTGAAGCTTTCTTT.

The V call is TRBV19, the J call TRBJ2-1, with 7 nucleotides matching TRBD2. The CDR3 is made up of 15 amino acids. CDR1 is LNHDA and CDR2 is SQIVND in the germline V gene (reference sequence). J lost 4 bases, V lost 6 bases, and 9 bases had no gene match. The CDR3 DNA sequence: TGTGCCAGTAGCACCCTAGCGGCAGGTTACAATGAGCAGTTCTTC. Protein: CASSTLAAGYNEQFF.

The rearrangement links TRBV4-1 to TRBJ1-4; D is ambiguous. Deletions cut 2 bases from V and 8 bases from J, with 6 bases between. CDR1 and CDR2 (germline): MGHRA, YSYEKL. This CDR3 spans 12 amino acids. The CDR3 loop reads CASSQLKEKLFF. The CDR3 coding sequence is TGCGCCAGCAGCCAACTAAAAGAAAAACTGTTTTTT.

The rearrangement uses TRBV5-1 and TRBJ2-5; D unresolved. V lost 4 bases to trimming and J lost 4 bases, with 11 bases between them. This CDR3 is built from 13 residues. Per the germline V gene, CDR1 is SGHRS and CDR2 is YFSETQ. CDR3 nucleotides: TGCGCCAGCAGCGACGGATTGGGAGAGACCCAGTACTTC. Protein: CASSDGLGETQYF.